The subject of this entry is one T cell receptor (beta chain). This clonotype was counted ten times or more. The antigen it binds to is not known. Base qualities are not provided; no much larger clone lies one nucleotide away. Moderately to severely active disease, a Clinical Activity Score of at least 3, a NOSPECS grade of at least 4, and a duration under 3 months were present in ophthalmopathy patients. The study excluded patients with uncontrolled infections, other autoimmune diseases, pregnancy or lactation. Diagnoses were established on the basis of clinical symptoms, serum thyroxine and TRAb, thyroid ultrasound, and orbital computed tomography. PBMCs were separated from approximately 9.9 ml of fresh peripheral blood using Ficoll-Paque density gradient centrifugation. Total RNA was extracted using Trizol reagent, and RNA quality was assessed on an Agilent 2100 Bioanalyzer. These data originate in a study of T cells in Graves' hyperthyroidism and ophthalmopathy (dated by TCRdb to about 2019). For the wider study: Peripheral blood was sampled at the time of initial diagnosis, prior to any treatment. The 100 or so discovery patients were randomly divided into training and test sets at a 7:3 ratio. After blood sampling, hyperthyroidism patients were treated with methimazole at a starting dose of 30 mg daily, and ophthalmopathy patients were treated with high-dose intravenous methylprednisolone. Prospective prediction of ophthalmopathy was tested in an independent validation cohort consisting of about 19 hyperthyroidism patients and some 15 patients who later progressed to ophthalmopathy. In roughly six Graves' hyperthyroidism patients, the study also compared T-cell repertoires from thyroid tissue with T-cell repertoires from blood. The paper describes TCR Vbeta CDR3 sequencing of about 140 peripheral blood samples, made up of approximately 40 ophthalmopathy patients, around 78 hyperthyroidism patients and 17 progressor patients. To identify distinguishing TCR V-J signatures, a discovery cohort of 95 to 100 patients was used, comprising 40 to 45 with Graves' ophthalmopathy and 55 to 65 with stable Graves' hyperthyroidism. General study outcomes and caveats: Most expanded thyroid clonotypes (frequency above 0.001) were also detected in blood, a finding suggesting that blood repertoires may reflect thyroid immune responses. No statistical method was used to fix the sample size in advance, and group allocation was not hidden from the investigators. A model built on a 13 V-J signature distinguished ophthalmopathy from stable hyperthyroidism, reaching 85% to 90% sensitivity and 81% to 83% specificity in cross-validation and 80%/75% in testing. During validation, the model predicted progression to ophthalmopathy a median of about 6.3 months ahead of onset, with approximately 70% sensitivity and 72% to 85% specificity.

The TCR beta CDR3 regions were amplified from RNA transcripts. For the first round of RT-PCR on the TCR CDR3, the HTBI primer set was used together with the Qiagen OneStep RT-PCR kit. A second multiplex PCR round built the libraries, followed by size selection and purification. The libraries were sequenced on an Illumina HiSeq2000 using paired-end 100 bp reads. Under the source paper's analysis protocol: SOAPnuke was used to process the raw data, throwing out any read that contained adapters or uncalled bases, had a mean Phred below 15, or lacked an exact constant-primer or identifier match. High-quality paired reads were merged using COPE v1.2.5, and each unique nucleotide sequence was defined as a clonotype. MiTCR v1.1 was used to align the clonotypes against IMGT TRBV, TRBD and TRBJ reference segments. The analysis was restricted to V-J combinations with a frequency above 0.0001, which together covered around 99% of the repertoires. A TCS score was defined as the ratio of F50 (clonal expansion) to E x V (chaos), with BLOSUM62-based TCRdist applied between CDR3 peptides within each V-J. Welch's t-statistics and random forest reduced 514 V-J features to 10 to 15, which were used in a naive Bayes classifier (R e1071). The raw public reads went through TCRdb reprocessing: fastp at Q25, MiXCR clone calling, in-frame beta chains kept. When rows share a CDR3 protein, they turn into one entry using the most common DNA and genes. TCRdb's processing, not the authors', yielded these V and J calls. This sample lists fewer than 750,000 distinct CDR3 sequences; about 15% were detected once. The ten top clones hold approximately 13% of the sample.

Reading the germline V gene (reference sequence) gives CDR1 GTSNPN and CDR2 SVGIG. V and J are trimmed by 2 bases and 8 bases, and the gene matches miss 7 bases of the junction. The CDR3 covers 13 residues, taking in both the cysteine and the phenylalanine. CDR3 DNA is the only sequence kept; it has 39 bases, read in frame from the first base. The receptor's source is a woman between 50 and 59 years old with Graves' ophthalmopathy. Sequences were obtained from blood. This chain joins TRBV30 to TRBJ1-2, with 8 middle bases fitting TRBD1. Here the CDR3 is given as CAWSHGTGGGYTF. The nucleotide sequence is TGTGCCTGGAGTCACGGGACAGGAGGCGGCTACACCTTC.